This T cell receptor (beta chain) was retrieved from a study of T cell repertoires in cytomegalovirus infection. V lost 6 bases and J 7 bases, leaving 18 bases between the germline ends. CDR1 and CDR2 from the germline V gene are SNHLY and FYNNEI. This CDR3 comprises 14 residues. TCRdb reanalysed the reads using MiXCR and keeps one entry per CDR3 protein. This table has almost 500,000 distinct CDR3 sequences, approximately 10% appearing once. This clonotype was detected only a few times. The chain has TRBV2 and TRBJ1-1, with D uncertain. Sequenced: PBMCs. The TCR sequence derives from a human donor in good health (CMV status not recorded). Some clones in this sample may be carry-over from other donors' samples. The CDR3 DNA is TGTGCCAGCAGGCCACTTAAGGCGGGTGGTGAAGCTTTCTTT. It codes for CASRPLKAGGEAFF. Combining the CDR3 with reference TRBV2 and TRBJ1-1 gives the whole variable domain EPEVTQTPSHQVTQMGQEVILRCVPISNHLYFYWYRQILGQKVEFLVSFYNNEISEKSEIFDDQFSVERPDGSNFTLKIRSTKLEDSAMYFCASRPLKAGGEAFFGQGTRLTVV.